The 21 T cell receptor beta chains below were found in one sample sequenced in a study of T cell repertoires in cytomegalovirus infection. In TCRdb, the reads were re-called with MiXCR into one record per CDR3 protein. This sample has 900,000 to 950,000 distinct CDR3 sequences; roughly 31% occur once, and the top ten carry around 15%. No antigen has been assigned to these receptors. The material sequenced was cultured CD8+ T cells from PBMCs, taken from culture after CMV antigen stimulation. The receptor source for this set is a human donor in good health (CMV status not recorded). Some clones in this sample may be carry-over from other donors' samples.

Only a few counts were recorded for this clonotype. The chain has TRBV5-1 and TRBJ2-2, with 7 nucleotides matching TRBD1. The CDR3 has 17 amino acids. The junction had 13 bases not matched to a gene; V was cut back by 5 bases and J by 3 bases. Germline CDR1 reads SGHRS; CDR2 reads YFSETQ. The CDR3 is CASRGAGTETDTGELFF. The CDR3 nucleotides are TGCGCCAGCAGGGGTGCCGGGACAGAGACCGACACCGGGGAGCTGTTTTTT.

This clonotype was recorded a few times. CDR3 loop: CASRVYLGTQETQYF. The DNA of the CDR3 is TGTGCCAGCAGAGTTTATCTTGGGACACAAGAGACCCAGTACTTC. The chain links TRBV27 to TRBJ2-5; possibly TRBD1 for D (6 bases). The CDR3 is 15 residues long. The V and J ends lost 6 bases and 2 bases respectively, with 16 bases between them. CDR1 and CDR2 (germline): MNHEY, SMNVEV (reference sequence).

The genes are TRBV9 and TRBJ1-1; D is unclear. Per germline, CDR1 SGDLS and CDR2 YYNGEE. This CDR3 contains 14 residues. The V end was cut by 1 base, the J end by 6 bases, with 13 bases between. CDR3 nucleotide sequence: TGTGCCAGCAGCGTATACAACCGGCCAGCTGAAGCTTTCTTT. It specifies CASSVYNRPAEAFF.

This clonotype is medium-sized within its sample. The rearrangement uses TRBV7-2 and TRBJ1-5; D unclear. From germline, CDR1 is SGHTA and CDR2 FQGNSA. Trimming pared 4 bases from V and 0 bases from J, leaving 10 bases between. The CDR3 runs 15 residues. The CDR3 sequence: CASSSDYYSNQPQHF. The DNA for the CDR3 is TGTGCCAGCAGCTCGGACTATTATAGCAATCAGCCCCAGCATTTT.

The chain uses TRBV6-2 or TRBV6-3 and TRBJ2-1; D uncertain. V was cut by 6 bases and J by 2 bases, with 14 bases left in between. This CDR3 comprises 15 residues. Germline assignment: CDR1 MNHEY and CDR2 SVGEGT. As DNA, the CDR3 is TGTGCCAGCAGCCCCGCATGGAGTCCCTACAATGAGCAGTTCTTC. This translates into CASSPAWSPYNEQFF.

This clonotype occurred many times. This chain joins TRBV28 and TRBJ1-2; a weak D match, TRBD1 (5 bases). Per germline, CDR1 MDHEN and CDR2 SYDVKM. The CDR3 runs 17 residues. Trimming removed 4 bases from V and 0 bases from J, with 18 bases in between. The CDR3 nucleotides read TGTGCCAGCAGTTCCCCAGACAGCAGTAAAACTAACTATGGCTACACCTTC. This codes for CASSSPDSSKTNYGYTF.

The V gene is TRBV7-8, the J gene TRBJ2-4, with D possibly called TRBD1 or TRBD2 (5 bases each). V dropped 1 base and J dropped 9 bases, with 13 bases sitting between them. The germline CDR1 and CDR2 sequences are SGHVS and FQNEAQ. The length of the CDR3 is 14 residues. The CDR3 nucleotides are TGTGCCAGCAGCTTAGGGGGGTCGGTGAGCATTCAGTACTTC. Translating it yields CASSLGGSVSIQYF.

The chain has TRBV28 and TRBJ2-3, with D uncertain. With 2 bases removed from V and 0 bases from J, the gap between germline ends came to 15 bases. Germline V CDR1 and CDR2: MDHEN, SYDVKM. The CDR3 covers 17 residues. DNA of the CDR3: TGTGCCAGCAGTTTAAGTTTCCCAGCTTTTAGCACAGATACGCAGTATTTT. Translation: CASSLSFPAFSTDTQYF.

This chain links TRBV27 with TRBJ2-5, with 8 bases matching TRBD2. The trim removed 2 bases at V and 2 bases at J, leaving 7 bases unmatched. Germline lookup yields CDR1 MNHEY and CDR2 SMNVEV (reference sequence). The CDR3 is 16 residues long. CDR3 DNA: TGTGCCAGCAGTTTACTTGGTGCGGGGGGACAAGAGACCCAGTACTTC. Protein sequence: CASSLLGAGGQETQYF.

There are many counts of this clonotype. The chain uses TRBV2 and TRBJ2-5; 9 bases map to TRBD2. The CDR3 runs to 18 residues. The trim removed 3 bases at V and 4 bases at J, leaving 15 bases unmatched. The germline CDR1 and CDR2 sequences are SNHLY and FYNNEI. For the CDR3, the DNA is TGTGCCAGCAGTGACGGCCCTGCGGGGGGGCCAGTTGGAGAGACCCAGTACTTC. This translates into CASSDGPAGGPVGETQYF.

Many counts were recorded for this clonotype. The J gene is TRBJ1-5, the V gene TRBV7-8; D call uncertain. The CDR3 is 14 amino acids. The germline V gene encodes CDR1 SGHVS and CDR2 FQNEAQ. The V gene lost 1 base and the J gene lost 2 bases, with 6 bases spanning the gap. CDR3: CASSLVVGNQPQHF. The CDR3 DNA reads as TGTGCCAGCAGCTTAGTCGTTGGCAATCAGCCCCAGCATTTT.

This clonotype occurred a few times. The genes are TRBV7-9 and TRBJ2-1; 10 nucleotides match TRBD1. With V trimmed by 2 bases and J by 2 bases, 3 bases remained unmatched. Per the germline V gene, CDR1 is SEHNR and CDR2 is FQNEAQ (reference sequence). The CDR3 runs to 16 residues. CDR3 residues: CASSLRDRGAYNEQFF. CDR3 DNA: TGTGCCAGCAGCTTACGGGACAGGGGTGCCTACAATGAGCAGTTCTTC.

There are a few counts of this clonotype. The gene calls are TRBV7-2 and TRBJ1-1; 11 bases align to TRBD1. Germline V gene data show CDR1 as SGHTA and CDR2 as FQGNSA. This CDR3 contains 15 residues. V lost 4 bases, J lost 4 bases, and 5 bases stayed unmatched. The CDR3, as DNA: TGTGCCAGCAGCTGGACAGGGGGCGATGGCACTGAAGCTTTCTTT. This codes for CASSWTGGDGTEAFF.

This clonotype was picked up a small number of times. The rearrangement joins TRBV4-1 to TRBJ2-7; D is perhaps TRBD1 (5 bases). V was pared by 0 bases and J by 3 bases, with 9 bases between. The CDR3 is 14 residues long. CDR1 and CDR2 (germline): MGHRA, YSYEKL. CDR3 protein: CASSQDEDNYEQYF. The CDR3 DNA is TGCGCCAGCAGCCAAGATGAGGACAACTACGAGCAGTACTTC.

This clonotype appeared a few times. The genes are TRBV7-9 and TRBJ1-2; 9 bases agree with TRBD1. This CDR3 spans 14 amino acids. Germline V CDR1 and CDR2: SEHNR, FQNEAQ (reference sequence). V shed 6 bases and J 10 bases; nucleotides not matched to a gene: 12. The CDR3 loop is CASSLTGGTFDYTF. The CDR3 bases are TGTGCCAGCAGTCTTACAGGGGGCACGTTTGACTACACCTTC.

This clonotype was counted at least ten times. The chain carries TRBV27 and TRBJ1-2, with a possible D match to TRBD1 (6 bases). Deletions cut 6 bases from V and 4 bases from J, with 15 bases between. The CDR3 covers 14 residues. The V gene's germline CDR1 is MNHEY and CDR2 SMNVEV (reference sequence). The CDR3 coding sequence is TGTGCCAGCAGGCGGACAGCCTCGCTCTATGGCTACACCTTC. It translates to CASRRTASLYGYTF.

This clonotype was recorded many times. This chain links TRBV7-6 with TRBJ2-1; 8 nucleotides agree with TRBD2. J was trimmed by 4 bases and V by 5 bases; bases with no gene match: 4. CDR3 length: 14 residues. CDR1 is SGHVS and CDR2 is FNYEAQ in the germline V gene. CDR3 DNA: TGTGCCAGCAGCGGTAGCGGGGAGTACAATGAGCAGTTCTTC. This encodes CASSGSGEYNEQFF.

This clonotype was counted between two and nine times. The J gene is TRBJ2-1, the V gene TRBV6-6, with D maybe TRBD2 (5 bases). V lost 6 bases and J 2 bases, leaving 14 bases between the germline ends. CDR1 MNHNY and CDR2 SVGAGI come from the germline V gene (reference sequence). The CDR3 spans 15 residues. CDR3 in DNA: TGTGCCAGCAGGACCGGGAATCTACCCTACAATGAGCAGTTCTTC. Translation: CASRTGNLPYNEQFF.

This clonotype was counted ten times or more. The chain couples TRBV7-8 to TRBJ1-4, with D unclear. Germline CDR1 reads SGHVS; CDR2 reads FQNEAQ. CDR3 length: 16 amino acids. Trimming stripped 7 bases from V and 0 bases from J, with 15 bases between. CDR3 sequence: CASTPLAVATNEKLFF. In DNA form, the CDR3 reads TGTGCCAGCACCCCTCTCGCGGTTGCAACTAATGAAAAACTGTTTTTT.

DNA for the CDR3: TGTGCCGGGAGGACAGGGTTTATTACCTTC. Translated, it gives CAGRTGFITF. The rearrangement links TRBV2 to TRBJ1-2; 8 bases match TRBD1. Per germline, CDR1 SNHLY and CDR2 FYNNEI. This CDR3 is built from 10 residues. With V trimmed by 11 bases and J by 14 bases, 10 bases remained unmatched. Supplemented by reference TRBV2 and TRBJ1-2, the full variable domain reads EPEVTQTPSHQVTQMGQEVILRCVPISNHLYFYWYRQILGQKVEFLVSFYNNEISEKSEIFDDQFSVERPDGSNFTLKIRSTKLEDSAMYFCAGRTGFITFGSGTRLTVV.

The chain uses TRBV9 and TRBJ2-1, with D maybe TRBD2 (6 bases). V shed 3 bases and J shed 10 bases, with 14 bases lying between them. Germline V gene sequence: CDR1 SGDLS, CDR2 YYNGEE. The CDR3 totals 13 residues. The CDR3 nucleotides are TGTGCCAGCAGCGGGGGGACTTTTGAGGAGCAGTTCTTC. Translation gives CASSGGTFEEQFF.